The 31 T cell receptor beta chains given below trace back to one sample, sequenced in a study of shared clonotypes between healthy human individuals. TCRdb's table, derived via immunoSEQ multiplex PCR, lists solely in-frame clones and lacks some. The sample has about 470,000 clones, 70% to 80% seen once. Material: PBMCs. Receptors were obtained from a woman in her thirties or forties in good health. Some clones in this sample may be carry-over from other donors' samples.

About this clone: A much larger clone differs from this one at a single base, so this may be a read error. The J gene is TRBJ2-1, the V gene TRBV30; D is possibly TRBD2 (6 bases). The germline gives CDR1 GTSNPN, CDR2 SVGIG (reference sequence). Between the trimmed V and J ends, which lost 3 bases and 9 bases, there was a span of 9 bases. The CDR3 has 11 residues. CDR3 amino acids: CAWSRGSEQFF. CDR3 DNA sequence: TGTGCCTGGAGCCGGGGGAGTGAGCAGTTCTTC.

With regard to this clone: A much larger clone is a single base away; this may be a read error. This chain uses TRBV9 with TRBJ1-1; 9 bases line up with TRBD1. Germline CDR1 and CDR2: SGDLS and YYNGEE. Trimming took 6 bases from V and 0 from J; bases not matched to a gene: 3. The CDR3 is made up of 14 amino acids. The CDR3 sequence is CASNTGGLNTEAFF. The CDR3 DNA reads TGTGCCAGCAACACAGGGGGCCTGAACACTGAAGCTTTCTTT.

This clone is medium-sized within its sample. The same CDR3 can be traced to other DNA sequences in this sample. The rearrangement uses TRBV19 and TRBJ2-1, with TRBD2 matching 11 bases. J lost 6 bases, V lost 4 bases, and 5 bases had no gene match. CDR1 LNHDA and CDR2 SQIVND come from the germline V gene (reference sequence). CDR3 length equals 15 residues. CDR3 sequence reads: CASSRLAGGFNEQFF. The DNA of the CDR3 is TGTGCCAGTAGTAGGCTAGCGGGAGGTTTCAATGAGCAGTTCTTC.

CDR3 DNA sequence: TGTGCCAGCAGTCCCGGGCGGACCGAAGAGACCCAGTACTTC. It is translated as CASSPGRTEETQYF. This rearrangement joins TRBV28 to TRBJ2-5; no clear D gene. Trimming pared 5 bases from V and 3 bases from J, leaving 13 bases between. CDR3 length: 14 residues. Germline lookup yields CDR1 MDHEN and CDR2 SYDVKM.

This clone is a singleton in its sample. The chain recombines TRBV20-1 with TRBJ2-5; D remains unclear. The germline V gene encodes CDR1 DFQATT and CDR2 SNEGSKA (reference sequence). Trimming stripped 3 bases from V and 7 bases from J, with 6 bases between. There are 10 residues in the CDR3. CDR3 protein: CSARSGTQYF. The CDR3 DNA reads as TGCAGTGCTAGGTCTGGGACCCAGTACTTC.

The V call is TRBV2, the J call TRBJ2-5; tentatively, D is TRBD1 or TRBD2 (5 bases each). The germline V and J ends were trimmed by 4 bases and 3 bases, with 9 bases remaining between them. The germline V gene encodes CDR1 SNHLY and CDR2 FYNNEI. This CDR3 contains 13 residues. The CDR3 coding sequence is TGTGCCAGCAGTGTAGGGACGGAAGAGACCCAGTACTTC. Residues: CASSVGTEETQYF.

The chain combines TRBV5-4 with TRBJ2-1, with a tentative D call TRBD1 (5 bases). Germline loops: CDR1 SGHNT, CDR2 YYREEE (reference sequence). This CDR3 region has 15 residues. The V gene lost 4 bases and the J gene lost 0 bases, with 11 bases spanning the gap. The CDR3 coding sequence is TGTGCCAGCAGCCGCAGGGCTTACTCCTACAATGAGCAGTTCTTC. Its translation: CASSRRAYSYNEQFF.

V is TRBV7-2 and J is TRBJ2-7, with D possibly being TRBD2 (6 bases). Germline assignment: CDR1 SGHTA and CDR2 FQGNSA. The CDR3 extends over 15 amino acids. Trimming removed 5 bases at V and 0 bases at J, with 14 bases between. The CDR3 region is CASSPGDFSSYEQYF. CDR3 bases: TGTGCCAGCAGCCCTGGGGACTTCAGCTCCTACGAGCAGTACTTC.

The chain combines TRBV25-1 with TRBJ2-3; 13 bases align to TRBD2. Germline V gene sequence: CDR1 MGHDK, CDR2 SYGVNS. The CDR3 extends over 15 amino acids. V was pared by 2 bases and J by 4 bases, with 0 bases of the junction left unmatched. CDR3 in amino acids: CASSETSGRADTQYF. In DNA form, the CDR3 reads TGTGCCAGCAGTGAAACTAGCGGGAGGGCAGATACGCAGTATTTT.

This chain joins TRBV5-1 and TRBJ2-3, with D perhaps matching TRBD1 (6 bases). Germline CDR1 reads SGHRS; CDR2 reads YFSETQ. This CDR3 has 14 amino acids. Trimming took 3 bases from V and 1 from J, leaving 9 bases between them. CDR3 region: CASSWAGGTDTQYF. The CDR3 DNA sequence: TGCGCCAGCAGCTGGGCAGGGGGCACAGATACGCAGTATTTT.

V gene TRBV20-1 combines with J gene TRBJ2-1; D not resolved. Germline values: CDR1 DFQATT, CDR2 SNEGSKA (reference sequence). CDR3 length equals 10 residues. Trimming left V 3 bases short and J 8 bases short, with 5 bases between. The CDR3 DNA reads TGCAGTGCTAGGGCGGATGAGCAGTTCTTC. Translated: CSARADEQFF.

The chain uses TRBV5-5 and TRBJ1-5; D is perhaps TRBD1 (5 bases). Looked up from germline, CDR1 is SGHKS and CDR2 is YYEKEE (reference sequence). This CDR3 comprises 14 residues. Trimming shortened V by 2 bases and J by 5 bases, and 11 bases separated the two germline ends. CDR3 sequence reads: CASSFGQGHQPQHF. The CDR3 region has the DNA TGTGCCAGCAGCTTCGGGCAGGGCCATCAGCCCCAGCATTTT.

The gene calls are TRBV11-2 and TRBJ1-1; a weak D match, TRBD1 (5 bases). This CDR3 has 14 amino acids. CDR1 SGHAT and CDR2 FQNNGV come from the germline V gene. V was trimmed by 5 bases and J by 4 bases, leaving 14 bases between them. In DNA, the CDR3 is TGTGCCAGCAGCCCCGGGGCAGGGAGCACTGAAGCTTTCTTT. Its protein is CASSPGAGSTEAFF.

About this clone itself: This same CDR3 is encoded by further DNA sequences in the sample. The gene calls are TRBV5-1 and TRBJ2-7, with 11 nucleotides matching TRBD2. J was trimmed by 3 bases and V by 1 base; bases with no gene match: 0. Looked up from germline, CDR1 is SGHRS and CDR2 is YFSETQ. The CDR3 consists of 14 residues. As DNA, the CDR3 is TGCGCCAGCAGCTTGACTAGCGGGAGCTACGAGCAGTACTTC. It encodes CASSLTSGSYEQYF. The full variable domain, rest sourced from reference TRBV5-1 and TRBJ2-7, is KAGVTQTPRYLIKTRGQQVTLSCSPISGHRSVSWYQQTPGQGLQFLFEYFSETQRNKGNFPGRFSGRQFSNSRSEMNVSTLELGDSALYLCASSLTSGSYEQYFGPGTRLTVT.

The chain carries TRBV7-2 and TRBJ1-3; 8 nucleotides match TRBD1. The CDR3 is 14 residues long. Germline V gives CDR1 SGHTA, CDR2 FQGNSA. Trimming at V came to 3 bases and at J to 6 bases, leaving 4 bases not matched to a gene. The CDR3 loop is CASSLTGEKNTIYF. The DNA of the CDR3 is TGTGCCAGCAGCTTGACAGGGGAGAAAAACACCATATATTTT.

The chain recombines TRBV9 with TRBJ2-1; TRBD2 matches 9 bases. J lost 9 bases, V lost 0 bases, and 16 bases had no gene match. The germline CDR1 and CDR2 sequences are SGDLS and YYNGEE. The CDR3 is 18 amino acids. As DNA, the CDR3 is TGTGCCAGCAGCGTAGCCCTCCATAGCGGGAGCGGGGCAGGTGAGCAGTTCTTC. Translated: CASSVALHSGSGAGEQFF.

The V call is TRBV2, the J call TRBJ1-2, with TRBD1 identical over 9 bases. From germline, CDR1 is SNHLY and CDR2 FYNNEI. The V gene end was trimmed by 5 bases and the J gene end by 11 bases; junction bases not matched to a gene: 6. The CDR3 length is 12 residues. This CDR3 reads CASSPQGARYTF. The CDR3 coding sequence is TGTGCCAGCAGTCCACAGGGGGCTCGTTACACCTTC.

This clone came up a few times. The same CDR3 also results from other DNA sequences found in this sample. The chain carries TRBV5-1 and TRBJ2-1, with 7 nucleotides matching TRBD1. CDR3 length equals 13 residues. Germline V gene lookup returns CDR1 SGHRS and CDR2 YFSETQ. V lost 3 bases to trimming and J lost 3 bases; unmatched junction nucleotides: 0. The CDR3 protein is CASSWDSYNEQFF. CDR3 DNA: TGCGCCAGCAGCTGGGACAGCTACAATGAGCAGTTCTTC. Supplemented by reference TRBV5-1 and TRBJ2-1, the full variable domain reads KAGVTQTPRYLIKTRGQQVTLSCSPISGHRSVSWYQQTPGQGLQFLFEYFSETQRNKGNFPGRFSGRQFSNSRSEMNVSTLELGDSALYLCASSWDSYNEQFFGPGTRLTVL.

This chain uses TRBV11-2 with TRBJ2-1; 16 bases line up with TRBD2. Germline V gene sequence: CDR1 SGHAT, CDR2 FQNNGV. The CDR3 runs to 18 residues. V shed 5 bases, J shed 2 bases, and the junction held 6 bases outside the gene matches. This CDR3 reads CASSTTGTSGRAYNEQFF. The CDR3 nucleotides read TGTGCCAGCAGCACAACCGGGACTAGCGGGAGGGCCTACAATGAGCAGTTCTTC.

This chain connects TRBV21-1 to TRBJ2-3; the table's D call TRBD2 went unverified against the DNA. TRBV21-1 constitutes a pseudogene. The CDR3 has 15 amino acids. The CDR3 is CASSLRLAATDTQYF. The CDR3 DNA reads TGTGCCAGCAGCCTTCGACTAGCGGCCACAGATACGCAGTATTTT.

V is TRBV15 and J is TRBJ1-1; D may be TRBD1 (6 bases). Trimming stripped 0 bases from V and 0 bases from J, with 14 bases between. The germline CDR1 and CDR2 sequences are LNHNV and YYDKDF (reference sequence). The CDR3 contains 17 residues. The CDR3 reads CATSRDLTGLMNTEAFF. CDR3 sequence (DNA): TGTGCCACCAGCAGAGATCTGACAGGACTGATGAACACTGAAGCTTTCTTT.

The chain carries TRBV2 and TRBJ2-2; TRBD1 or TRBD2 may be the D gene (5 bases each). V was clipped by 5 bases and J by 4 bases, with 11 bases between them. CDR3 length: 14 amino acids. Germline V CDR1 and CDR2: SNHLY, FYNNEI. The CDR3 DNA sequence: TGTGCCAGCAGTCCGGGACGGTCCACCGGGGAGCTGTTTTTT. Its protein product is CASSPGRSTGELFF.

This sequence joins TRBV5-8 and TRBJ2-7; maybe TRBD1 (5 bases). V lost 3 bases, J lost 4 bases, and 14 bases lay in between. CDR1 and CDR2 (germline): SGHTS, YDEGEE. CDR3 size: 14 residues. CDR3 DNA sequence: TGTGCCAGCAGCTCAGCAGGGCTGGGTTACGAGCAGTACTTC. Protein product: CASSSAGLGYEQYF.

Concerning this clone: A junction end diverges from the germline sequence, so it may reflect a read error. The chain links TRBV4-1 to TRBJ2-1; 8 bases agree with TRBD2. Germline-derived CDR1 and CDR2 are MGHRA and YSYEKL. The CDR3 sequence is 16 residues long. CDR3 amino acids: CASSPPGTSPYNEQFF. In DNA form, the CDR3 reads TGTGCCAGCAGCCCCCCCGGGACTAGTCCCTACAATGAGCAGTTCTTC.

Only a few counts were recorded for this clone. The chain is built from TRBV7-2 and TRBJ1-1; D might be TRBD1 (5 bases). This CDR3 contains 14 residues. Germline CDR1 is SGHTA and CDR2 is FQGNSA. The V and J ends lost 0 bases and 7 bases respectively, with 12 bases between them. The CDR3 coding sequence is TGTGCCAGCAGCTTAGCGCTGTGGGGCGGTGAAGCTTTCTTT. Translation: CASSLALWGGEAFF.

This clone was detected many times. V usage is TRBV30 and J usage is TRBJ1-1; D is unresolved. V lost 4 bases to trimming and J lost 3 bases, with 6 bases between them. The CDR3 runs 11 residues. Germline CDR1 and CDR2: GTSNPN and SVGIG (reference sequence). CDR3 amino acids: CAWITYTEAFF. Here the CDR3 DNA reads TGTGCCTGGATTACTTACACTGAAGCTTTCTTT.

This clone has a count of ten or more. The chain is built from TRBV7-8 and TRBJ2-3; D call uncertain. The CDR3 has 17 amino acids. Trimming pared 3 bases from V and 1 base from J, leaving 17 bases between. Germline V lookup: CDR1 SGHVS, CDR2 FQNEAQ. In DNA, the CDR3 is TGTGCCAGCAGCTTGCGCGGCTATGAACATGGCACAGATACGCAGTATTTT. It yields the protein CASSLRGYEHGTDTQYF. Filled out from reference TRBV7-8 and TRBJ2-3, the complete variable domain reads GAGVSQSPRYKVAKRGQDVALRCDPISGHVSLFWYQQALGQGPEFLTYFQNEAQLDKSGLPSDRFFAERPEGSVSTLKIQRTQQEDSAVYLCASSLRGYEHGTDTQYFGPGTRLTVL.

The chain links TRBV5-4 to TRBJ2-7, with TRBD1 identical over 8 bases. The CDR3 length is 13 residues. With V trimmed by 10 bases and J by 5 bases, 11 bases remained unmatched. Per the germline V gene, CDR1 is SGHNT and CDR2 is YYREEE (reference sequence). The CDR3 nucleotides read TGTGCCTACATCCCGACAGGGGCCGACGAGCAGTACTTC. This translates into CAYIPTGADEQYF. Looking up the rest from reference TRBV5-4 and TRBJ2-7 gives the full variable domain: ETGVTQSPTHLIKTRGQQVTLRCSSQSGHNTVSWYQQALGQGPQFIFQYYREEENGRGNFPPRFSGLQFPNYSSELNVNALELDDSALYLCAYIPTGADEQYFGPGTRLTVT.

The genes are TRBV4-3 and TRBJ1-5; 8 bases are shared with TRBD1. V trimming: 0 bases; J trimming: 7 bases; junction bases outside the gene matches: 8. The CDR3 sequence is 16 residues long. Germline V gene lookup returns CDR1 LGHNA and CDR2 YSLEER. CDR3 nucleotide sequence: TGCGCCAGCAGCCAAGATCTGTCAGGGGGCGGGCAGCCCCAGCATTTT. Its protein is CASSQDLSGGGQPQHF.

V and J are TRBV6-1 and TRBJ2-7; TRBD2 agrees at 7 bases. The V segment lost 5 bases and the J segment 6 bases; nucleotides outside the gene matches: 13. The CDR3 runs to 15 residues. The germline CDR1 and CDR2 sequences are MNHNS and SASEGT. The CDR3 here is CASSQRGTGGLEQYF. CDR3 nucleotide sequence: TGTGCCAGCAGTCAGCGGGGCACCGGGGGTCTCGAGCAGTACTTC.

The chain couples TRBV18 to TRBJ2-3; 8 bases fit TRBD2. Germline-derived CDR1 and CDR2 are KGHSH and LQKENI. V gave up 4 bases and J gave up 4 bases; unmatched junction bases: 10. The CDR3 is 16 amino acids. The CDR3 bases are TGTGCCAGCTCACATACTAGCGGCAGTGGAGCAGATACGCAGTATTTT. It translates to CASSHTSGSGADTQYF.